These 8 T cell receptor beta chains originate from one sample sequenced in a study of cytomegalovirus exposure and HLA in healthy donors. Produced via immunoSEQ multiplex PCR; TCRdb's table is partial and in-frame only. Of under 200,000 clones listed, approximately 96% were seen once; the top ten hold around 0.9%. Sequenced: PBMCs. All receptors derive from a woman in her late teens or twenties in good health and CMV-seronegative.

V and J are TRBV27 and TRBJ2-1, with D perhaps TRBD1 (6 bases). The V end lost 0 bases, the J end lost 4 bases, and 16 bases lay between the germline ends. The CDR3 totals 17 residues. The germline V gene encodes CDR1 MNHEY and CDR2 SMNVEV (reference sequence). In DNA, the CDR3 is TGTGCCAGCAGTTTATCGTTCAGGACAGACGTTTACAATGAGCAGTTCTTC. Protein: CASSLSFRTDVYNEQFF.

CDR3 nucleotide sequence: TGTGCCAGCAGCGTCACAGGGGGTGAGCAGTTCTTC. Translated: CASSVTGGEQFF. This chain connects TRBV27 to TRBJ2-1, with 8 bases lining up with TRBD1. J was trimmed by 9 bases and V by 6 bases; bases with no gene match: 4. The germline V gene encodes CDR1 MNHEY and CDR2 SMNVEV (reference sequence). CDR3 length: 12 amino acids.

The CDR3 loop is CASSLGGLAEAFF. CDR3 bases: TGTGCCAGCAGCTTAGGGGGGCTCGCTGAAGCTTTCTTT. The V call is TRBV13, the J call TRBJ1-1; TRBD1 might be the D (5 bases). CDR3 size: 13 residues. With 0 bases removed from V and 6 bases from J, the gap between germline ends came to 8 bases. The germline V gene has CDR1 PRHDT and CDR2 FYEKMQ (reference sequence).

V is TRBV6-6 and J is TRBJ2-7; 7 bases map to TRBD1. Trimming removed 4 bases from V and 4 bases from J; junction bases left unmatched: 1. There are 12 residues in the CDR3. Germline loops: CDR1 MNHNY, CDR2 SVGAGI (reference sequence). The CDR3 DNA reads TGTGCCAGCAGTTGGGACAGATACGAGCAGTACTTC. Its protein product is CASSWDRYEQYF.

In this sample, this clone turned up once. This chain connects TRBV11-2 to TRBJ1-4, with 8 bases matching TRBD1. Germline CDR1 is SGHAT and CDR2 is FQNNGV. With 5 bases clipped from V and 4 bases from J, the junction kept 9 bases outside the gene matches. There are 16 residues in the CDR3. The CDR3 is CASSLTAGTGNEKLFF. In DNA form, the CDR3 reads TGTGCCAGCAGCCTGACTGCCGGGACAGGTAATGAAAAACTGTTTTTT.

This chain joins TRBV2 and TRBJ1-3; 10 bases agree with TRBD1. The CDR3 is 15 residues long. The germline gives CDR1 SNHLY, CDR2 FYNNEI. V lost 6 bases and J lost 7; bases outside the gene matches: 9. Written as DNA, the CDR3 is TGTGCCAGCAGACAGACAGGGGGCGCCGTGAACACCATATATTTT. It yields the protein CASRQTGGAVNTIYF. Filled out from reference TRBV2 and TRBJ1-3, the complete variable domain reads EPEVTQTPSHQVTQMGQEVILRCVPISNHLYFYWYRQILGQKVEFLVSFYNNEISEKSEIFDDQFSVERPDGSNFTLKIRSTKLEDSAMYFCASRQTGGAVNTIYFGEGSWLTVV.

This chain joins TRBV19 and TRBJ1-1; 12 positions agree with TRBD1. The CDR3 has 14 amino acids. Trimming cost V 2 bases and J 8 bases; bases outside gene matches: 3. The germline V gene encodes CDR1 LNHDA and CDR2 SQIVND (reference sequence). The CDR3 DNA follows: TGTGCCAGTAGTATAAGAGGGACAGGGGGCGAAGCTTTCTTT. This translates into CASSIRGTGGEAFF. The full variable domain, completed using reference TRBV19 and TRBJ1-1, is DGGITQSPKYLFRKEGQNVTLSCEQNLNHDAMYWYRQDPGQGLRLIYYSQIVNDFQKGDIAEGYSVSREKKESFPLTVTSAQKNPTAFYLCASSIRGTGGEAFFGQGTRLTVV.

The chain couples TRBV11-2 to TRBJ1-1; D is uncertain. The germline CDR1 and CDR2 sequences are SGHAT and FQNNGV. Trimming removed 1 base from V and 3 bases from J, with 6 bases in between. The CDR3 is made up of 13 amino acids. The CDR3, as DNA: TGTGCCAGCAGCTTAGTTCAATACACTGAAGCTTTCTTT. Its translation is CASSLVQYTEAFF.